A selection of T cell receptor beta chains follows, all from one sample in a study of technical replicates of blood from several donors. TCRdb's table, derived via immunoSEQ multiplex PCR, lists solely in-frame clones and lacks some. The sample carries 85,000 to 100,000 clones, around 96% recorded once. Sequences were obtained from T cells isolated from PBMCs. The origin of the receptors is a human donor in good health. Each CDR3 is given with its conserved first and last residue. A D gene is named only where the DNA matches it firmly. The listing skips clone size in some rows; elsewhere it reads once, few, many or a size class.

TRBV6-1	NA	TRBJ1-1	TRBD1	TGTGCCAGCAGTGAAGCGGCACGTGTGTGGACAGGGAACACTGAAGCTTTCTTT	CASSEAARVWTGNTEAFF
TRBV6-1	NA	TRBJ2-7	TRBD1	TGTGCCAGCAGTGTCTTCTCCGACAGGGGGCTCGTCGGCGAGCAGTACTTC	CASSVFSDRGLVGEQYF
TRBV2	once	TRBJ1-2	TRBD1	TGTGCCAGCAGCCTGACAGGGCTCGGCTATGGCTACACCTTC	CASSLTGLGYGYTF
TRBV21-1	NA	TRBJ1-1	NA	TGTGCCAGCAGCAAATTGGGACTCCAGGTCGCTGAAGCTTTCTTT	CASSKLGLQVAEAFF
TRBV20-1	NA	TRBJ1-1	NA	TGCAGTGTCGGCGGGAACACTGAAGCTTTCTTT	CSVGGNTEAFF
TRBV10-3	NA	TRBJ1-1	TRBD1	TGTGCCATCGCCCCGGCACAGGGGGACACTGAAGCTTTCTTT	CAIAPAQGDTEAFF
TRBV5-1	once	TRBJ2-1	TRBD2	TGCGCCAGCAGCTTTCCAGCGGGAGGGTCCTACAATGAGCAGTTCTTC	CASSFPAGGSYNEQFF
TRBV19	NA	TRBJ2-3	TRBD1	TGTGCCAGTAGTGCCGGGACAGCGACCACAGATACGCAGTATTTT	CASSAGTATTDTQYF
TRBV4-1	NA	TRBJ2-1	TRBD2	TGCGCCAGCAGCCAAGGAGCGGGAGTTTACAATGAGCAGTTCTTC	CASSQGAGVYNEQFF
TRBV6-5	NA	TRBJ1-2	NA	TGTGCCAGCAGTTACGCCCAGGAAGGTGGTGGCTACACCTTC	CASSYAQEGGGYTF
TRBV4-2	NA	TRBJ2-7	NA	TGTGCCAGCAGCCGTCGACAGGAAGGGACCTACGAGCAGTACTTC	CASSRRQEGTYEQYF
TRBV6-5	NA	TRBJ2-1	NA	TGTGCCAGCAGCCCGGGAGCCCTTGGGGATGAGCAGTTCTTC	CASSPGALGDEQFF
TRBV7-9	NA	TRBJ2-1	NA	TGTGCCAGCATCCTGGTGGGGGCGCATGAGCAGTTCTTC	CASILVGAHEQFF
TRBV9	NA	TRBJ2-1	TRBD2	TGTGCCAGCAGCGTAGGGGGGGGTGGTTACAATGAGCAGTTCTTC	CASSVGGGGYNEQFF
TRBV7-6	once	TRBJ2-7	NA	TGTGCCAGCAGCTCCGCTGGTAGGGATGCGGGCTGGGGGCAGTACTTC	CASSSAGRDAGWGQYF
TRBV19	NA	TRBJ2-5	TRBD1	TGTGCCAGTAGTATAGGGGGGACAGGGAGTCGAGAGACCCAGTACTTC	CASSIGGTGSRETQYF
TRBV29-1	NA	TRBJ2-2	TRBD1	TGCAGCGTTACCGGGACAGGGAAAGCCGGGGAGCTGTTTTTT	CSVTGTGKAGELFF
TRBV7-2	NA	TRBJ1-5	TRBD1	TGTGCCAGCAGCATACGAAACGGACAGGGAAAAAGGGGCGGTCAGCCCCAGCATTTT	CASSIRNGQGKRGGQPQHF
TRBV6-1	NA	TRBJ2-7	NA	TGTGCCAGCAGCGTCAGTCCGTACGAGCAGTACTTC	CASSVSPYEQYF
TRBV27	NA	TRBJ1-2	NA	TGTGCCAGCCGATTTTTCGCGGCCCCGTTGGCTGACTCTAATGGCTACACCTTC	CASRFFAAPLADSNGYTF
TRBV21-1	NA	TRBJ2-7	NA	TGTGCCAGCAGCAACAAACCCCGGGACAGGGGCCACGAGCAGTACTTC	CASSNKPRDRGHEQYF
TRBV7-6	NA	TRBJ1-1	NA	TGTGCCAGCAGCCCCGGGAGGGAGACTGAAGCTTTCTTT	CASSPGRETEAFF
TRBV28	NA	TRBJ1-3	NA	TGTGCCAGCAGTCGGACACCAGGAAACACCATATATTTT	CASSRTPGNTIYF
TRBV29-1	NA	TRBJ1-3	NA	TGCAGCGTTGAACAGTCTTCCTCTGGAAACACCATATATTTT	CSVEQSSSGNTIYF
TRBV28	NA	TRBJ2-7	NA	TGTGCCAGCAGCGATGCAGGGGACGAGCAGTACTTC	CASSDAGDEQYF
TRBV5-4	NA	TRBJ1-4	NA	TGTGCCAGCAGCTTGGACGGGGGAAATGAAAAACTGTTTTTT	CASSLDGGNEKLFF
TRBV6-1	once	TRBJ2-7	TRBD1	TGTGCCGGCAGTGAAGGGGACAGTGGCGCCTACGAGCAGTACTTC	CAGSEGDSGAYEQYF
TRBV9	NA	TRBJ2-3	NA	TGTGCCAGCAGCGTAGCCGGGGGAATGGCAGATACGCAGTATTTT	CASSVAGGMADTQYF
TRBV2	NA	TRBJ1-5	TRBD1	TGTGCCAGCAGTGAAGAGGGACAGTATAGCAATCAGCCCCAGCATTTT	CASSEEGQYSNQPQHF
TRBV7-9	NA	TRBJ2-7	TRBD1	TGTGCCAGCAGCCCAAGATTCGACAGGGCCTCCTACGAGCAGTACTTC	CASSPRFDRASYEQYF
TRBV28	NA	TRBJ2-7	TRBD2	TGTGCCAGCAGTTTACTCCTGCGAGCTAGCGGGAGAACCCGACTATACGAGCAGTACTTC	CASSLLLRASGRTRLYEQYF
TRBV7-8	NA	TRBJ1-1	NA	TGTGCCAGCAGCTTAGGAACAGCTTCCACTGAAGCTTTCTTT	CASSLGTASTEAFF
TRBV19	NA	TRBJ2-5	NA	TGTGCCAGTAGCCAGTACACCCAAGAGACCCAGTACTTC	CASSQYTQETQYF
TRBV6-5	NA	TRBJ2-2	TRBD2	TGTGCCAGCAGTAGCGGGAGGAAGACCGGGGAGCTGTTTTTT	CASSSGRKTGELFF
TRBV7-9	NA	TRBJ2-1	TRBD1	TGTGCCAGCAGCTTAGCGCTAAAAGCCCCCCAGGGGGCAGGTCATGAGCAGTTCTTC	CASSLALKAPQGAGHEQFF
TRBV9	NA	TRBJ2-1	NA	TGTGCCAGCAGCCCGTCCGGGCGGGGCTATAACAATGAGCAGTTCTTC	CASSPSGRGYNNEQFF
TRBV6-4	NA	TRBJ1-2	TRBD1	TGTGCCAGCAGTGAAGGAGGGACAGGGGATAGTGGCTACACCTTC	CASSEGGTGDSGYTF
TRBV4-1	NA	TRBJ2-5	TRBD2	TGCGCCAGCAGCCAAGAGGGGGCGGGAGGGAGGGAGACCCAGTACTTC	CASSQEGAGGRETQYF
TRBV27	NA	TRBJ1-4	TRBD1	TGTGCCAGCAGTCTCTACCGGGACAGGGCAACAACTAATGAAAAACTGTTTTTT	CASSLYRDRATTNEKLFF
TRBV6-1	NA	TRBJ1-3	NA	TGTGCCAGCAGTGAAGGACCGACAGCTGGAAACACCATATATTTT	CASSEGPTAGNTIYF
TRBV6-5	NA	TRBJ2-1	TRBD2	TGTGCCAGCAGCGGACTAGCGGGGGTTTACAATGAGCAGTTCTTC	CASSGLAGVYNEQFF
TRBV5-8	NA	TRBJ1-1	NA	TGTGCCAGCAGCTCCGGGCTAGAGGGCACTGAAGCTTTCTTT	CASSSGLEGTEAFF
TRBV4-1	NA	TRBJ2-6	NA	TGCGCCACACAGGTCACCGGGGCCAACGTCCTGACTTTC	CATQVTGANVLTF
TRBV19	NA	TRBJ2-7	TRBD2	TGTGCCAGTAGTATGCTTTTGGCGGGAGGGAGCGAGCAGTACTTC	CASSMLLAGGSEQYF
TRBV4-2	NA	TRBJ2-1	NA	TGTGCCAGCACCTCGGGGAATGAGCAGTTCTTC	CASTSGNEQFF
TRBV6-4	NA	TRBJ1-1	TRBD1	TGTGCCAGCAGTGACTCGGGGGCCGGGACAGGGATTCGTACTGAAGCTTTCTTT	CASSDSGAGTGIRTEAFF
TRBV5-6	NA	TRBJ2-1	TRBD2	TGTGCCAGCAGGCTGACTAGCGGGAGGTTGAATGAGCAGTTCTTC	CASRLTSGRLNEQFF
TRBV19	NA	TRBJ1-2	NA	TGTGCCAGTAGAGAAATCAGGGTAACCTATGGCTACACCTTC	CASREIRVTYGYTF
TRBV27	NA	TRBJ2-1	NA	TGTGCCAGCAGCCCGACCCAGGGCAATGAGCAGTTCTTC	CASSPTQGNEQFF
TRBV7-6	NA	TRBJ2-5	TRBD2	TGTGCCAGCATCCCAAGCGGGGGTTTAGTGGAGACCCAGTACTTC	CASIPSGGLVETQYF
TRBV5-4	NA	TRBJ2-5	NA	TGTGCCAGCAGCTTGCGACGGGGGTGGGGTTTGGAGACCCAGTACTTC	CASSLRRGWGLETQYF
TRBV4-1	once	TRBJ2-3	TRBD2	TGCGCCAGCAGCCAAGCCGAAACTAGCGGGTGGCGAGATACGCAGTATTTT	CASSQAETSGWRDTQYF
TRBV7-9	NA	TRBJ1-2	NA	TGTGCCAGCTCTGCCACAGGGACCGGGTCTGAGGGCTACACCTTC	CASSATGTGSEGYTF
TRBV10-1	NA	TRBJ2-7	NA	TGCGCCAGCAGTGGGACTTCCTACGAGCAGTACTTC	CASSGTSYEQYF
TRBV20-1	NA	TRBJ1-1	NA	TGCAGTGCTAAACCGGGGGGTGAAGCTTTCTTT	CSAKPGGEAFF
TRBV25-1	once	TRBJ2-5	NA	TGTGCCAGCAGTGGATTCCTTTCGAGGCGGGGCTACCAAGAGACCCAGTACTTC	CASSGFLSRRGYQETQYF
TRBV13	NA	TRBJ1-2	NA	TGTGCCAGCAGCTTAGACGAGTCTAACTATGGCTACACCTTC	CASSLDESNYGYTF
TRBV7-7	once	TRBJ2-5	TRBD1	TGTGCTAGCAGCTTAGATAGCATCGGACAGGGGGCGACGGAGACCCAGTACTTC	CASSLDSIGQGATETQYF
TRBV28	NA	TRBJ1-1	NA	TGTGCCAGCAATGACGGGGGGAGGATGAACACTGAAGCTTTCTTT	CASNDGGRMNTEAFF